Each of the 10 T cell receptor beta chains below was sequenced from the same sample in a study of blood T cells in healthy people across ages. Through a sample-barcoded 5' primer and a J-beta primer mix, a second PCR was run for 7 to 11 cycles. TCRdb recomputed calls from the 5' RACE reads with MiXCR, one row per CDR3 protein. This sample yields some 1,000,000 distinct CDR3 sequences, of which about 23% are seen a single time; approximately 0.7% belongs to the top ten. A further study also used this sample, focusing on T cells of mothers and their children.

Sequenced sample: blood. These receptors originate from a girl aged 2 to 9 in good health.

J is TRBJ2-1 and V is TRBV12-3 or TRBV12-4; D perhaps matches TRBD2 (5 bases). The CDR3 is made up of 16 amino acids. With 6 bases removed from V and 4 bases from J, the gap between germline ends came to 19 bases. In nucleotides, the CDR3 is TGTGCCAGCAGACCCATAGCGCCGGACGTATACAATGAGCAGTTCTTC. As protein: CASRPIAPDVYNEQFF.

This chain uses TRBV7-9 with TRBJ1-4; D not resolved. The V and J ends lost 7 bases and 4 bases respectively, with 13 bases between them. The CDR3 extends over 14 amino acids. Germline V lookup: CDR1 SEHNR, CDR2 FQNEAQ (reference sequence). CDR3 nucleotides: TGTGCCAGCACCCCTTTTCAGCTTAATGAAAAACTGTTTTTT. Translation gives CASTPFQLNEKLFF.

This clonotype turned up a few times. The chain joins TRBV13 to TRBJ2-4; TRBD1 is a possible D gene (5 bases). Trimming left V 2 bases short and J 0 bases short, with 14 bases between. CDR3 length equals 17 residues. From germline, CDR1 is PRHDT and CDR2 FYEKMQ (reference sequence). The CDR3 nucleotides read TGTGCCAGCAGCTTACACGTTGACAGACTAGCCAAAAACATTCAGTACTTC. As protein: CASSLHVDRLAKNIQYF.

The rearrangement joins TRBV11-2 to TRBJ2-1; D unresolved. CDR3 length: 12 amino acids. Between the trimmed V and J ends, which lost 4 bases and 8 bases, there was a span of 9 bases. CDR1 is SGHAT and CDR2 is FQNNGV in the germline V gene. Here the CDR3 reads CASSYLDDEQFF. The CDR3 coding sequence is TGTGCCAGCAGCTATCTAGACGATGAGCAGTTCTTC.

The rearrangement joins TRBV9 to TRBJ2-5; D is unclear. V lost 0 bases and J 5 bases, leaving 11 bases between the germline ends. Per germline, CDR1 SGDLS and CDR2 YYNGEE. The CDR3 consists of 14 residues. The chain's CDR3 is CASSVDGAEETQYF. In DNA form, the CDR3 reads TGTGCCAGCAGCGTAGATGGAGCAGAGGAGACCCAGTACTTC. The entire variable domain, with the rest obtained from reference TRBV9 and TRBJ2-5, is as follows: DSGVTQTPKHLITATGQRVTLRCSPRSGDLSVYWYQQSLDQGLQFLIQYYNGEERAKGNILERFSAQQFPDLHSELNLSSLELGDSALYFCASSVDGAEETQYFGPGTRLLVL.

The chain employs TRBV12-3 or TRBV12-4 and TRBJ1-1; maybe TRBD1 (5 bases). V was cut by 5 bases and J by 4 bases, with 17 bases left in between. The CDR3 covers 15 residues. DNA of the CDR3: TGTGCCAGCAGTGCCATTGGGGGAATTATCACTGAAGCTTTCTTT. This translates into CASSAIGGIITEAFF.

This clonotype has just a few counts. This chain uses TRBV12-3 or TRBV12-4 with TRBJ1-5; no firm D call. The germline V and J ends were trimmed by 7 bases and 4 bases, with 14 bases remaining between them. The CDR3 sequence is 14 residues long. CDR3 sequence reads: CASILSDLNQPQHF. The CDR3 DNA reads TGTGCCAGCATTCTATCAGACCTTAATCAGCCCCAGCATTTT.

Here the CDR3 DNA reads TGCAGCGTTGTGAAGTATGGCGGGAATTACCCGAGGAATGAGCAGTTCTTC. Protein: CSVVKYGGNYPRNEQFF. The chain employs TRBV29-1 and TRBJ2-5, with D tentatively TRBD2 (6 bases). The DNA end favors TRBJ2-1, so the J call may be wrong. CDR1 and CDR2 (germline): SQVTM, ANQGSEA. The CDR3 covers 17 residues.

This rearrangement joins TRBV7-2 to TRBJ1-2; 7 positions agree with TRBD1. Germline-derived CDR1 and CDR2 are SGHTA and FQGNSA. V lost 5 bases and J lost 5; bases outside the gene matches: 8. The CDR3 sequence is 14 residues long. CDR3 region: CASSPRQGAYGYTF. CDR3 in DNA: TGTGCCAGCAGCCCTAGACAGGGAGCTTATGGCTACACCTTC.

The J gene is TRBJ2-1, the V gene TRBV7-9; TRBD2 aligns across 7 bases. The end of the DNA fits TRBJ2-5 better, so the J call may be wrong. Germline lookup yields CDR1 SEHNR and CDR2 FQNEAQ (reference sequence). The CDR3 is 17 residues long. CDR3 in DNA: TGTGCCAGCAGCCCGGCCCCCGGACTAGTGGAGCAAGAGACCCAGTACTTC. It translates to CASSPAPGLVEQETQYF.